A selection of T cell receptor beta chains follows, all from one sample in a study of blood T cell repertoires in COVID-19. The table came from immunoSEQ multiplex PCR; TCRdb's copy has only in-frame clones and leaves some out. This table has roughly 200,000 clones, about four fifths appearing once. The sequenced sample was peripheral blood. Receptors were obtained from a woman in her thirties or forties with COVID-19, enrolled during active disease. Both conserved end residues are part of each CDR3. The D gene is left open where the match is weak. Clone size, where shown, is once, few, many, or a class for clones that have expanded.

v_gene	d_gene	j_gene	abundance	CDR3nt	CDR3aa
TRBV6-5	.	TRBJ1-3	.	TGTGCCAGCAGGCATCCTACAGGGTCGGGAAACACCATATATTTT	CASRHPTGSGNTIYF
TRBV10-1	.	TRBJ2-1	.	TGCGCCAGCAGTAAGGGACTCTCCTACAATGAGCAGTTCTTC	CASSKGLSYNEQFF
TRBV9	TRBD2	TRBJ2-3	.	TGTGCCAGCAGCGTAGTAAGCGGGGGGGCTGGAGATACGCAGTATTTT	CASSVVSGGAGDTQYF
TRBV18	TRBD1	TRBJ2-4	.	TGTGCCAGCTCCCCGGGGACAGTCAAAAACATTCAGTACTTC	CASSPGTVKNIQYF
TRBV6-5	.	TRBJ2-7	.	TGTGCCAGCAGTTACTCCACTTACGAGCAGTACTTC	CASSYSTYEQYF
TRBV27	.	TRBJ2-7	.	TGTGCCAGCAATTGGAGAGGTCTCGAGCAGTACTTC	CASNWRGLEQYF
TRBV11-2	.	TRBJ2-7	.	TGTGCCAGCAGCTTAGAAAGGGGATCGATAGAGCAGTACTTC	CASSLERGSIEQYF
TRBV10-3	TRBD1	TRBJ1-6	.	TGTGCCATCAGGGGGGGACAGACCGATTCACCCCTCCACTTT	CAIRGGQTDSPLHF
TRBV3-1/TRBV3-2	TRBD2	TRBJ2-3	.	TGTGCCAGCAGCCGTCGGACTAGCGGCACAGATACGCAGTATTTT	CASSRRTSGTDTQYF
TRBV12-3/TRBV12-4	.	TRBJ1-1	few	TGTGCCAGCAGTCTTCAGGGCTCGGCTTTCTTT	CASSLQGSAFF
TRBV5-1	TRBD1	TRBJ2-2	few	TGCGCCAGCAGCTTGCAGGGGGCCCAGGACACCGGGGAGCTGTTTTTT	CASSLQGAQDTGELFF
TRBV7-2	.	TRBJ2-5	.	TGTGCCAGCAGCTTAGCGACTCTTCAAGAGACCCAGTACTTC	CASSLATLQETQYF
TRBV9	TRBD1	TRBJ2-7	.	TGTGCCAGCAGCGCCTACTCGGGGACAGGGGCCTCCTACGAGCAGTACTTC	CASSAYSGTGASYEQYF
TRBV6-4	.	TRBJ2-6	.	TGTGCCAGCAGTGACGGGCACCACTCTGGGGCCAACGTCCTGACTTTC	CASSDGHHSGANVLTF
TRBV9	.	TRBJ1-6	.	TGTGCCAGCAGCGTAGCCCCACAGGGTGACAGATCACCCCTCCACTTT	CASSVAPQGDRSPLHF
TRBV7-8	.	TRBJ2-7	.	TGTGCCAGCAGCGTGGCGGGGTCAGCCTACGAGCAGTACTTC	CASSVAGSAYEQYF
TRBV5-1	TRBD1	TRBJ2-7	.	TGCGCCAGCAGCTTGAGGACAGGGAGTTCGGGCGAGCAGTACTTC	CASSLRTGSSGEQYF
TRBV15	.	TRBJ2-2	.	TGTGCCACCAGTCCCGGTCCTCTTACCCTATACGGGGAGCTGTTTTTT	CATSPGPLTLYGELFF
TRBV27	.	TRBJ1-1	.	TGTGCCAGCAGTTTCTCGGCCTCGGAGACTGAAGCTTTCTTT	CASSFSASETEAFF
TRBV5-1	TRBD1	TRBJ2-5	.	TGCGCCAGCAGCATAGGACCGGACAGGGGAGAGACCCAGTACTTC	CASSIGPDRGETQYF
TRBV28	.	TRBJ1-2	few	TGTGCCAGCAGTTTAGGAAGGAGTTATGGCTACACCTTC	CASSLGRSYGYTF
TRBV2	.	TRBJ1-5	.	TGTGCCAGCGGTGGAAACGCGGGTGGCAATCAGCCCCAGCATTTT	CASGGNAGGNQPQHF
TRBV6-5	.	TRBJ2-7	.	TGTGCCAGCAGTCCAGGGGAGGGCCTGGTTTACGAGCAGTACTTC	CASSPGEGLVYEQYF
TRBV3-1/TRBV3-2	.	TRBJ2-3	once	TGTGCCAGCAGCCATTGGGCGGGGTACACAGATACGCAGTATTTT	CASSHWAGYTDTQYF
TRBV11-2	.	TRBJ2-3	.	TGTGCCAGCAGCTCGGGGACAAGGGGGAGCCTCACAGATACGCAGTATTTT	CASSSGTRGSLTDTQYF
TRBV7-2	TRBD2	TRBJ2-7	.	TGTGCCAGCAGCACCCGGACTAGCGGACCATACGAGCAGTACTTC	CASSTRTSGPYEQYF
TRBV27	TRBD1	TRBJ2-6	.	TGTGCCAGCAGGCGGGACAGGGGGAGCCTCTCTGGGGCCAACGTCCTGACTTTC	CASRRDRGSLSGANVLTF
TRBV7-9	TRBD2	TRBJ2-3	.	TGTGCCAGCAGCTTAGGGGCTAGCGGAGGGGCAGATACGCAGTATTTT	CASSLGASGGADTQYF
TRBV4-1	.	TRBJ1-2	.	TGCGCCAGCAGCCAAGACCGGCAGACGGAGAGATATGGCTACACCTTC	CASSQDRQTERYGYTF
TRBV27	.	TRBJ1-4	.	TGTGCCAGCACCACAGGGTGGGATGCAACTAATGAAAAACTGTTTTTT	CASTTGWDATNEKLFF
TRBV5-4	TRBD1	TRBJ2-7	.	TGTGCCAGCAGCTGGGACAGGGTCTACGAGCAGTACTTC	CASSWDRVYEQYF
TRBV10-2	TRBD2	TRBJ2-3	.	TGCGCCAGCAAAAAGGCTAGCGGGACCCTTGGCACAGATACGCAGTATTTT	CASKKASGTLGTDTQYF
TRBV4-2	.	TRBJ2-5	.	TGTGCCAGCAGCCAAGCCTACAGGGTGGAAGAGACCCAGTACTTC	CASSQAYRVEETQYF
TRBV29-1	TRBD1	TRBJ1-2	.	TGCAGCGCCAGACAGGGGTTGTACTATGGCTACACCTTC	CSARQGLYYGYTF
TRBV9	TRBD2	TRBJ2-3	.	TGTGCCAGCGGGGGCAGCGGGAGAGGAGATACGCAGTATTTT	CASGGSGRGDTQYF
TRBV7-2	TRBD2	TRBJ2-3	.	TGTGCCAGCAGCTCCCCCAGCGGGGGCTTCACAGATACGCAGTATTTT	CASSSPSGGFTDTQYF
TRBV9	TRBD1	TRBJ1-2	.	TGTGCCAGCAGCACTTCAGGGGGCGGCTATGGCTACACCTTC	CASSTSGGGYGYTF
TRBV12-3/TRBV12-4	TRBD2	TRBJ2-3	.	TGTGCCAGCAGAACCGGGACTATGTATACGCAGTATTTT	CASRTGTMYTQYF
TRBV6-6	TRBD1	TRBJ1-1	.	TGTGCCAGCAGTTCCTCGGGACAGGGGAGGACTGAAGCTTTCTTT	CASSSSGQGRTEAFF
TRBV21-1	.	TRBJ2-1	.	TGTGCCAGCAGAAACAGGGGGCGCTTGGATGAGCAGTTCTTC	CASRNRGRLDEQFF
TRBV4-2	TRBD2	TRBJ2-1	.	TGTGCCAGCAGCCCAAAAGGGGAATGGCGGGAGGGGTCCTACAATGAGCAGTTCTTC	CASSPKGEWREGSYNEQFF
TRBV9	.	TRBJ2-1	.	TGTGCCAGCAGCCTAAGTAGGGGCTCCAATGAGCAGTTCTTC	CASSLSRGSNEQFF
TRBV3-1/TRBV3-2	.	TRBJ2-1	.	TGTGCCAGCGCATGGGGGCTCGACAATGAGCAGTTCTTC	CASAWGLDNEQFF
TRBV4-1	.	TRBJ1-5	.	TGCGCCAGCAGCCAAGAAGTTAAACTGAATCAGCCCCAGCATTTT	CASSQEVKLNQPQHF
TRBV18	.	TRBJ1-1	.	TGTGCCAGCTCACTTGGGCCAGGTGACACTGAAGCTTTCTTT	CASSLGPGDTEAFF
TRBV7-3	TRBD1	TRBJ1-2	.	TGTGCCAGCAGCTGGACAGGGGACCATGGCTACACCTTC	CASSWTGDHGYTF
TRBV6-2/TRBV6-3	.	TRBJ1-2	.	TGTGCCAGCAGTTTGACAAGTAACTATGGCTACACCTTC	CASSLTSNYGYTF
TRBV6-5	.	TRBJ1-1	.	TGTGCCAGCAGTCATTCTGCACAACAGAACACTGAAGCTTTCTTT	CASSHSAQQNTEAFF
TRBV6-6	TRBD1	TRBJ1-2	.	TGTGCCAGCAGATTGACAGGGGGCAGCTATGGCTACACCTTC	CASRLTGGSYGYTF
TRBV3-1/TRBV3-2	.	TRBJ2-7	.	TGTGCCAGCACCGCAGGGGGGTATACCTACGAGCAGTACTTC	CASTAGGYTYEQYF
TRBV29-1	.	TRBJ2-5	.	TGCAGCGTTGGGGAGCCATTTGGGCTCTGGGGCCAAGAGACCCAGTACTTC	CSVGEPFGLWGQETQYF
TRBV7-2	.	TRBJ1-2	once	TGTGCCAGCAGCTTAGAGAGAGCTACTCGGGACTATGGCTACACCTTC	CASSLERATRDYGYTF
TRBV15	TRBD2	TRBJ2-1	.	TGTGCCACCAGCAGAGGGTCTAGCGGGAGTCGCAATGAGCAGTTCTTC	CATSRGSSGSRNEQFF
TRBV4-3	.	TRBJ2-3	.	TGCGCCAGCAGCCAACAGGTGGGGGCCACAGATACGCAGTATTTT	CASSQQVGATDTQYF
TRBV5-6	TRBD1	TRBJ2-6	.	TGTGCCACCAGCAGGGGGCCGACTACTGGGGCCAACGTCCTGACTTTC	CATSRGPTTGANVLTF
TRBV27	TRBD1	TRBJ1-2	few	TGTGCCAGCAGTAGCAGGGGGCTCACTATCTATGGCTACACCTTC	CASSSRGLTIYGYTF
TRBV5-4	.	TRBJ2-7	.	TGTGCCAGCAGCCGGACCGACAGCTACGAGCAGTACTTC	CASSRTDSYEQYF
TRBV7-9	.	TRBJ1-4	.	TGTGCCAGCAGCTTAAGTTTGGGGGCTGAAAAACTGTTTTTT	CASSLSLGAEKLFF
TRBV6-2/TRBV6-3	.	TRBJ2-3	.	TGTGCCAGCAGTTACTGGCAGGGATCCACAGATACGCAGTATTTT	CASSYWQGSTDTQYF